What follows are 17 T cell receptor beta chains derived from one specimen sequenced in a study of T cell repertoires in cytomegalovirus infection. Their specific antigens are unknown. In TCRdb, the reads were re-called with MiXCR into one record per CDR3 protein. The top ten hold approximately 50% of the sample, which has more than 95,000 distinct CDR3 sequences, about 32% seen once. Sequences were derived from CD8+ T cells from cultured PBMCs, sampled from culture after CMV antigen stimulation. Receptors were obtained from a human donor in good health (CMV status not recorded). Some clones in this sample may be carry-over from other donors' samples.

This clonotype occurred a few times. The V gene is TRBV2, the J gene TRBJ2-7; D possibly uses TRBD1 or TRBD2 (5 bases each). The germline CDR1 and CDR2 sequences are SNHLY and FYNNEI. The ends were cut back, 0 bases at V and 6 bases at J, with 15 bases in the middle. The CDR3 is 15 amino acids. The CDR3 region is CASSEAVPGLGEQYF. The CDR3 DNA sequence: TGTGCCAGCAGTGAAGCGGTACCGGGGCTAGGCGAGCAGTACTTC.

The V and J genes are TRBV5-1 and TRBJ2-1; TRBD2 is a possible D gene (5 bases). V dropped 2 bases and J dropped 4 bases, with 16 bases sitting between them. Germline lookup yields CDR1 SGHRS and CDR2 YFSETQ. The CDR3 runs to 16 residues. As DNA, the CDR3 is TGCGCCAGCAGCTTTCGAGAAGGAGGCGGGTACAATGAGCAGTTCTTC. Protein product: CASSFREGGGYNEQFF.

The J gene is TRBJ1-1, the V gene TRBV5-5; weak D call: TRBD1 (6 bases). Germline V gives CDR1 SGHKS, CDR2 YYEKEE (reference sequence). The CDR3 totals 16 residues. The ends were cut back, 6 bases at V and 6 bases at J, with 24 bases in the middle. Written as DNA, the CDR3 is TGTGCCAGCATCGAGCTTACGCGTACAGGGTTCCCTGAAGCTTTCTTT. This encodes CASIELTRTGFPEAFF. The whole variable domain, filled in from reference TRBV5-5 and TRBJ1-1, reads DAGVTQSPTHLIKTRGQQVTLRCSPISGHKSVSWYQQVLGQGPQFIFQYYEKEERGRGNFPDRFSARQFPNYSSELNVNALLLGDSALYLCASIELTRTGFPEAFFGQGTRLTVV.

This chain links TRBV15 with TRBJ1-5; TRBD1 might be the D (5 bases). The ends were cut back, 4 bases at V and 5 bases at J, with 9 bases in the middle. The CDR3 totals 13 residues. Germline V CDR1 and CDR2: LNHNV, YYDKDF (reference sequence). CDR3 sequence: CATSMGRYQPQHF. In DNA form, the CDR3 reads TGTGCCACCAGCATGGGGCGCTATCAGCCCCAGCATTTT.

The genes are TRBV12-3 or TRBV12-4 and TRBJ1-1; 7 bases are shared with TRBD1. With 5 bases clipped from V and 6 bases from J, the junction kept 9 bases outside the gene matches. There are 14 residues in the CDR3. The CDR3 bases are TGTGCCAGCAGTCTGATCATTACAGGGGCTGAAGCTTTCTTT. Protein sequence: CASSLIITGAEAFF.

This clonotype was observed many times. The CDR3 loop reads CASSFGAGGLKGTEAFF. The DNA of the CDR3 is TGTGCCAGCAGCTTCGGGGCAGGGGGCCTCAAAGGGACTGAAGCTTTCTTT. This sequence joins TRBV7-2 and TRBJ1-1, with TRBD1 matching 8 bases. V was clipped by 3 bases and J by 5 bases; unmatched bases: 14. The CDR3 is 17 residues long. The V gene's germline CDR1 is SGHTA and CDR2 FQGNSA.

This clonotype was observed a handful of times. The chain has TRBV19 and TRBJ1-1, with 9 positions matching TRBD1. The CDR3 is 11 amino acids. CDR1 LNHDA and CDR2 SQIVND come from the germline V gene (reference sequence). V trimming: 3 bases; J trimming: 13 bases; junction bases outside the gene matches: 3. The CDR3 reads CASSIGQGLFF. In nucleotides, the CDR3 is TGTGCCAGTAGTATCGGACAGGGGCTTTTCTTT.

This clonotype has just a few counts. V and J are TRBV7-2 and TRBJ2-1; 10 bases agree with TRBD2. The germline V gene encodes CDR1 SGHTA and CDR2 FQGNSA. This CDR3 comprises 15 residues. V dropped 1 base and J dropped 6; count of bases not matched to a gene: 3. The CDR3 region has the DNA TGTGCCAGCAGCTTAGGCAGCGGGGGGGCCAATGAGCAGTTCTTC. The encoded protein is CASSLGSGGANEQFF.

Many counts were recorded for this clonotype. V gene TRBV7-8 combines with J gene TRBJ1-4, with 7 bases lining up with TRBD1. V lost 3 bases, J lost 0 bases, and 7 bases stayed unmatched. Germline CDR1 reads SGHVS; CDR2 reads FQNEAQ. The CDR3 runs to 17 residues. The CDR3 nucleotides read TGTGCCAGCAGCTTTGGACAGGTCTATGCAACTAATGAAAAACTGTTTTTT. Protein sequence: CASSFGQVYATNEKLFF. Filled out from reference TRBV7-8 and TRBJ1-4, the complete variable domain reads GAGVSQSPRYKVAKRGQDVALRCDPISGHVSLFWYQQALGQGPEFLTYFQNEAQLDKSGLPSDRFFAERPEGSVSTLKIQRTQQEDSAVYLCASSFGQVYATNEKLFFGSGTQLSVL.

This clonotype was picked up a small number of times. The chain is built from TRBV6-4 and TRBJ2-1; 13 bases map to TRBD2. There are 16 residues in the CDR3. CDR1 is MRHNA and CDR2 is SNTAGT in the germline V gene. V was pared by 9 bases and J by 10 bases, with 15 bases of the junction left unmatched. The CDR3 reads CASGPTSGGAVGEQFF. As DNA, the CDR3 is TGTGCCAGTGGCCCTACTAGCGGGGGGGCTGTCGGGGAGCAGTTCTTC.

This clonotype was found many times. The chain recombines TRBV7-2 with TRBJ1-2; unclear D gene. The length of the CDR3 is 15 residues. Germline V gene sequence: CDR1 SGHTA, CDR2 FQGNSA. Trimming left V 1 base short and J 0 bases short, with 9 bases between. In DNA form, the CDR3 reads TGTGCCAGCAGCTTAGGTGGACGGGCTAACTATGGCTACACCTTC. Translation: CASSLGGRANYGYTF.

The chain employs TRBV4-3 and TRBJ1-5; 8 bases agree with TRBD1. This CDR3 region has 15 residues. The germline V gene encodes CDR1 LGHNA and CDR2 YSLEER. V gave up 2 bases and J gave up 6 bases; unmatched junction bases: 6. CDR3 amino acids: CASSQNRGTGQPQHF. The CDR3 coding sequence is TGCGCCAGCAGCCAAAACAGGGGGACGGGTCAGCCCCAGCATTTT.

A few counts support this clonotype. The J gene is TRBJ2-7, the V gene TRBV4-2; TRBD2 agrees at 8 bases. With V trimmed by 7 bases and J by 1 base, 9 bases remained unmatched. The CDR3 is made up of 15 amino acids. Germline CDR1 is LGHNA and CDR2 is YNFKEQ. The CDR3, as DNA: TGTGCCAGCACCCTTAAGCGGGAGCCTTCCTACGAGCAGTACTTC. Translated: CASTLKREPSYEQYF.

This clonotype occurred a few times. The rearrangement uses TRBV6-5 and TRBJ1-2; no clear D. With 5 bases removed from V and 8 bases from J, the gap between germline ends came to 15 bases. The CDR3 covers 13 residues. The germline V gene encodes CDR1 MNHEY and CDR2 SVGAGI. The CDR3 here is CASSPWETGGYTF. CDR3 DNA sequence: TGTGCCAGCAGTCCATGGGAGACGGGGGGCTACACCTTC.

The V and J genes are TRBV15 and TRBJ1-1; no reliable D call. Between the trimmed V and J ends, which lost 1 base and 1 base, there was a span of 7 bases. The germline CDR1 and CDR2 sequences are LNHNV and YYDKDF (reference sequence). The CDR3 consists of 14 residues. The CDR3 DNA follows: TGTGCCACCAGCAGAGTGGCAGAGAACACTGAAGCTTTCTTT. Amino acid sequence: CATSRVAENTEAFF.

The V and J genes are TRBV19 and TRBJ1-2, with a possible D match to TRBD1 (5 bases). V lost 7 bases, J lost 1 base, and 10 bases lay in between. Germline lookup yields CDR1 LNHDA and CDR2 SQIVND (reference sequence). The CDR3 is 13 residues long. DNA for the CDR3: TGTGCCAGTACAGGGCATCTTAACTATGGCTACACCTTC. Its protein is CASTGHLNYGYTF.

The gene calls are TRBV7-8 and TRBJ2-2; 7 nucleotides line up with TRBD1. This CDR3 comprises 13 residues. Per the germline V gene, CDR1 is SGHVS and CDR2 is FQNEAQ. Trimming took 4 bases from V and 7 from J; bases not matched to a gene: 3. CDR3 nucleotides: TGTGCCAGCAGCTCGACAGGGTTCGGGGAGCTGTTTTTT. It encodes CASSSTGFGELFF.